The following is a T cell receptor beta chain sequence with its context. This entry comes from a study of blood T cell repertoires in COVID-19. Across the whole study: From T cells, B-cell-depleted T cells, or PBMCs came the material, which was cDNA or gDNA.

Germline V gene lookup returns CDR1 MDHEN and CDR2 SYDVKM. The ends lost 8 bases at V and 6 bases at J; junction bases unmatched: 3. The CDR3 runs 12 residues. Source study methods: Researchers report that nucleated cell counts were estimated from reference gene primer amplification. Assay: immunoSEQ multiplex PCR; the TCRdb copy retains only in-frame clones and omits some. D and trimming were read from the DNA, whereas the V and J calls and clone size are those reported in that table. The sample holds around 99,000 clones; 70% to 90% are singletons and the top ten take about 6.8%. The rearrangement uses TRBV28 and TRBJ2-1; 8 bases match TRBD2. The specimen sequenced was peripheral blood. This receptor was obtained from a man aged 45-60 years with active or convalescent COVID-19. The CDR3 is CASGTRLNEQFF. The CDR3 nucleotides read TGTGCCAGCGGGACTAGACTCAATGAGCAGTTCTTC.